The subject of this entry is one T cell receptor (beta chain). The entry originates in a study of shared clonotypes between healthy human individuals. This CDR3 region has 15 residues. Trimming removed 2 bases at V and 4 bases at J, with 14 bases between. Germline CDR1 is MNHNY and CDR2 is SVGAGI (reference sequence). Produced via immunoSEQ multiplex PCR; TCRdb's table is partial and in-frame only. The table records more than 2 million clones, over 85% of them present only once. CD45RO negativity and positive selection for CCR7 defined naive CD8 cells, a population that excluded terminally differentiated effector memory CD45RA+ cells.

The sample comprised naive CD8+ T cells sorted from blood. The rearrangement joins TRBV6-6 to TRBJ2-5; perhaps TRBD2 as D (6 bases). The receptor comes from a man between 18 and 29 years old in good health. The CDR3 reads CASSYEEGWGETQYF. CDR3 nucleotide sequence: TGTGCCAGCAGTTACGAGGAGGGTTGGGGAGAGACCCAGTACTTC.